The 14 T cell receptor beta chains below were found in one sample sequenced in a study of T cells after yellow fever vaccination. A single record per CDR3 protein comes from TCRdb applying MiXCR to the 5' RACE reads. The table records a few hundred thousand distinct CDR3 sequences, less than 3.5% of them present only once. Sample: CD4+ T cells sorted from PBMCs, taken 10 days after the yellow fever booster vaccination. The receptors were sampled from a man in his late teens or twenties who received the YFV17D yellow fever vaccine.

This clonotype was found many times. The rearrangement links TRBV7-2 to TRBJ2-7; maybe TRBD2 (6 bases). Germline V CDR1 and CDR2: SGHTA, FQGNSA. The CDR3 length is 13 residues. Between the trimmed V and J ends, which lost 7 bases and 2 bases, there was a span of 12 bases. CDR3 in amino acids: CASKIGGTYEQYF. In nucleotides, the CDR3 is TGTGCCAGCAAGATTGGAGGGACCTACGAGCAGTACTTC. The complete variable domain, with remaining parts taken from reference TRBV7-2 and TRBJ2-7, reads GAGVSQSPSNKVTEKGKDVELRCDPISGHTALYWYRQSLGQGLEFLIYFQGNSAPDKSGLPSDRFSAERTGGSVSTLTIQRTQQEDSAVYLCASKIGGTYEQYFGPGTRLTVT.

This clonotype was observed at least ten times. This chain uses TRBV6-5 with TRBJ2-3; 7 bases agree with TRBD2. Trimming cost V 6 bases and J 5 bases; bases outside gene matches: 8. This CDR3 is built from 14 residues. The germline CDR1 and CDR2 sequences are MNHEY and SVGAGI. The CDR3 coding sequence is TGTGCCAGCAGGTCCGAAGCGGGACGAGATACGCAGTATTTT. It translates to CASRSEAGRDTQYF.

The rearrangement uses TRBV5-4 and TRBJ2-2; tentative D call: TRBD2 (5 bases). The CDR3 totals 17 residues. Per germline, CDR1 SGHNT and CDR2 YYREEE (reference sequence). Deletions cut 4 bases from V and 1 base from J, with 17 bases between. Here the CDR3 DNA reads TGTGCCAGCAGCCCGGACTTCAGGCGACAGAACACCGGGGAGCTGTTTTTT. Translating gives CASSPDFRRQNTGELFF.

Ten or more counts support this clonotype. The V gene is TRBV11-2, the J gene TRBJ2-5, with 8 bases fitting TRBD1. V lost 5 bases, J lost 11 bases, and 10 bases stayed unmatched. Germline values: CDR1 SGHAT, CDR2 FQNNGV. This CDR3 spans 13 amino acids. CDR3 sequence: CASSRGRTGFQYF. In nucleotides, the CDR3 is TGTGCCAGCAGCCGGGGGAGGACAGGGTTTCAGTACTTC. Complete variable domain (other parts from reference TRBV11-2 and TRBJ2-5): EAGVAQSPRYKIIEKRQSVAFWCNPISGHATLYWYQQILGQGPKLLIQFQNNGVVDDSQLPKDRFSAERLKGVDSTLKIQPAKLEDSAVYLCASSRGRTGFQYFGPGTRLLVL.

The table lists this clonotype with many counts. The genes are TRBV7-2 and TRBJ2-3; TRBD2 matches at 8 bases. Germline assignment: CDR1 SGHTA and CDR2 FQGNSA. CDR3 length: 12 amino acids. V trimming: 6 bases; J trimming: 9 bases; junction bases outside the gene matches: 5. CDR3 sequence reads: CASSLLAGTQYF. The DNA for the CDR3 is TGTGCCAGCAGTCTTCTAGCGGGCACGCAGTATTTT.

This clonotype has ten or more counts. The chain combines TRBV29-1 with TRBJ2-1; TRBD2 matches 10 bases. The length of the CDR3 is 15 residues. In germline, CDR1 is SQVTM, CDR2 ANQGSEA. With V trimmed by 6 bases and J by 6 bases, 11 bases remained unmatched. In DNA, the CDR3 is TGCAGCGTCGCCCGGCCACCTAGCGGGGGCAATGAGCAGTTCTTC. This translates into CSVARPPSGGNEQFF.

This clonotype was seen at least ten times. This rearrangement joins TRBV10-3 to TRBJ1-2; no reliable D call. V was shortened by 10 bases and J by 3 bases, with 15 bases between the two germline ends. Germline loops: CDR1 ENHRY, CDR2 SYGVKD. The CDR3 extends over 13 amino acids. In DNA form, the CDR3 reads TGTGCCACCACGCAAGGAGGTGACTATGGCTACACCTTC. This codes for CATTQGGDYGYTF.

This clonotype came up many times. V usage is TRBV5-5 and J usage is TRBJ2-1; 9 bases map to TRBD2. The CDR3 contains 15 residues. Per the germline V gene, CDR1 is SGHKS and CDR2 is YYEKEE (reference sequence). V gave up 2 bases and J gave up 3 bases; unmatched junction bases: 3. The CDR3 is CASSLAGGVYNEQFF. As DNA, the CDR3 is TGTGCCAGCAGCTTAGCGGGGGGCGTCTACAATGAGCAGTTCTTC. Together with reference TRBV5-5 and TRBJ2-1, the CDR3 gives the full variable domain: DAGVTQSPTHLIKTRGQQVTLRCSPISGHKSVSWYQQVLGQGPQFIFQYYEKEERGRGNFPDRFSARQFPNYSSELNVNALLLGDSALYLCASSLAGGVYNEQFFGPGTRLTVL.

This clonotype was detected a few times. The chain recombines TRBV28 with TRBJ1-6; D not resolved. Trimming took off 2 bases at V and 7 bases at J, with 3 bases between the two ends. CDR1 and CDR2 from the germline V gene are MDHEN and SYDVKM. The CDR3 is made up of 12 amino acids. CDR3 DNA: TGTGCCAGCAGTTTAGGGAATTCACCCCTCCACTTT. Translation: CASSLGNSPLHF.

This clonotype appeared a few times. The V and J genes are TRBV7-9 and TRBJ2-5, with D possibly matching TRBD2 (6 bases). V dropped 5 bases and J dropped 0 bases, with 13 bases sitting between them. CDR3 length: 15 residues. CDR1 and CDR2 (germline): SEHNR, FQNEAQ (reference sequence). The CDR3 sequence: CASSRGTPYQETQYF. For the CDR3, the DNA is TGTGCCAGCAGCCGCGGGACCCCGTACCAAGAGACCCAGTACTTC.

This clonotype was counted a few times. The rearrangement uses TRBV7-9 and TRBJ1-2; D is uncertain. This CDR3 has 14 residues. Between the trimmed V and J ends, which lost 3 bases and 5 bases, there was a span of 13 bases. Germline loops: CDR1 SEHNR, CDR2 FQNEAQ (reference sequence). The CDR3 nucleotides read TGTGCCAGCAGCTTCTGGGCGGTGGATTATGGCTACACCTTC. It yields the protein CASSFWAVDYGYTF.

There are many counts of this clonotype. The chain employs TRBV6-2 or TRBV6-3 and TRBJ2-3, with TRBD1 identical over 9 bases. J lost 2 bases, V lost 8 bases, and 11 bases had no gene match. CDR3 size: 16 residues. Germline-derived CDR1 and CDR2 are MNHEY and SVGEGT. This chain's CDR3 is CASLIGTGGPTDTQYF. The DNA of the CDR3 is TGTGCCAGCTTGATAGGAACAGGGGGCCCCACAGATACGCAGTATTTT.

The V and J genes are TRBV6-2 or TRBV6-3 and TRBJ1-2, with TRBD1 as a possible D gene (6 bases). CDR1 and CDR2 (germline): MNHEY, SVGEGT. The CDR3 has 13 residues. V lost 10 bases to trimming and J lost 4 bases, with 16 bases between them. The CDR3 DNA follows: TGTGCCACCCTACCTCGGGGGCTCTATGGCTACACCTTC. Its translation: CATLPRGLYGYTF.

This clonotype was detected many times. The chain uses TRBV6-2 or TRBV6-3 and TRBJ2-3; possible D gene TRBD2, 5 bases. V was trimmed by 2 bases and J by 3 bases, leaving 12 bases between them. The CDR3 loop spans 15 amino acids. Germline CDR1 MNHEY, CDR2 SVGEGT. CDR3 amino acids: CASSYIGVGTDTQYF. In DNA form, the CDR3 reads TGTGCCAGCAGTTACATCGGGGTAGGGACAGATACGCAGTATTTT.